This T cell receptor beta chain came from a study of graft-versus-host responses after intestinal transplantation. Study as a whole: Once they had received anti-thymocyte globulin induction, all recipients took tacrolimus and steroids for about three years.

General observations from the study: Association was observed between peak circulating GvH clone levels and early post-transplant HvG declines. Detected in recipient marrow were GvH clones, some of which were first observed in ileum or blood.

This clone was recorded only once. Its specificity is unknown. Deletions cut 5 bases from V and 6 bases from J, with 26 bases between. Per germline, CDR1 MDHEN and CDR2 SYDVKM. The CDR3 totals 17 residues. Profiling relied on immunoSEQ multiplex PCR, and the TCRdb table lists in-frame clones only, not all of them. The sample consists of tens of thousands of clones, around 95% of them appearing once. The V gene is TRBV28, the J gene TRBJ2-7; D gene unclear. Specimen: unstimulated CD8+ T cells sorted from spleen or lymph node cells, collected before intestinal transplant. The source of this sequence is a human donor who received an intestinal transplant. For the CDR3, the DNA is TGTGCCAGCAGTCCGAGCTCGCTTGGGCATGAGATAGGCGAGCAGTACTTC. This encodes CASSPSSLGHEIGEQYF.